This TCR beta chain originates from a study of cytomegalovirus exposure and HLA in healthy donors. The PCR made use of 60 Vbeta and 13 Jbeta primers. Only in-frame clones appear in the TCRdb table, and some are missing; sequencing was by immunoSEQ multiplex PCR. The sample includes 150,000 to 250,000 clones. Sequencing used PBMCs. This receptor was taken from a boy aged 5-17 years in good health and CMV-seronegative.

This CDR3 is CASSSSPGQGNYGYTF. CDR3 coding DNA: TGTGCCAGCAGCTCATCCCCGGGACAGGGGAACTATGGCTACACCTTC. This chain uses TRBV11-2 with TRBJ1-2, with 10 bases identical to TRBD1. Germline-derived CDR1 and CDR2 are SGHAT and FQNNGV. The ends lost 4 bases at V and 2 bases at J; junction bases unmatched: 7. This CDR3 spans 16 amino acids.